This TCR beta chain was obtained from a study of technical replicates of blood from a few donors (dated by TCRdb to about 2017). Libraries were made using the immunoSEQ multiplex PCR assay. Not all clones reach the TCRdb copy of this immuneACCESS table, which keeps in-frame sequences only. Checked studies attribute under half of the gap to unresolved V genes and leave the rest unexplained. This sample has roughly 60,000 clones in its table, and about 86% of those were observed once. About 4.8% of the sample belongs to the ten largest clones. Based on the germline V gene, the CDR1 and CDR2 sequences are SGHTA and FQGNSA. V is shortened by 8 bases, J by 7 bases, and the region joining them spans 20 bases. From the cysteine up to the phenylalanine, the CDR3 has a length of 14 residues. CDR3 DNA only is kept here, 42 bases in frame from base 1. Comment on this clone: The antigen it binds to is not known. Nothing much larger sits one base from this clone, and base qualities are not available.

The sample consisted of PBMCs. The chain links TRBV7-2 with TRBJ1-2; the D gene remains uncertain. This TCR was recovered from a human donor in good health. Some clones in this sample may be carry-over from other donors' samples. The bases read TGTGCCAGCGTTCTACAGCAGAGTTTCCTTGGCTACACCTTC. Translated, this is CASVLQQSFLGYTF.